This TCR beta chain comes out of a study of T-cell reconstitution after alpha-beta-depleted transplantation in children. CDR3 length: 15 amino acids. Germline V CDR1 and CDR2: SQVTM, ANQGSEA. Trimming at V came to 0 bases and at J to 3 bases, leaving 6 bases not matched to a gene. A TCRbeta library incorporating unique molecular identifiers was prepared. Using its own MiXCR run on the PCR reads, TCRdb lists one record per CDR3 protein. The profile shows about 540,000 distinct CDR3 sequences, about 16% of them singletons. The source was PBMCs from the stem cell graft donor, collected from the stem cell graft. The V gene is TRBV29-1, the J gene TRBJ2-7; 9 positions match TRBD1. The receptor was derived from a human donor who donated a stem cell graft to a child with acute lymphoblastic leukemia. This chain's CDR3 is CSVEDQETGGYEQYF. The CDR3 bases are TGCAGCGTTGAAGATCAGGAGACAGGGGGCTACGAGCAGTACTTC.